This entry lists 22 T cell receptor beta chains sequenced from one sample in a study of early T cells in non-severe SARS-CoV-2 infection. TCRdb fed the 5' RACE reads into MiXCR, producing one record per CDR3 protein. The table includes around 77,000 distinct CDR3 sequences, 13% to 15% detected once. Specimen: whole blood, collected at baseline. The receptors here all came from an adult who was a healthcare worker with PCR-confirmed SARS-CoV-2 infection or an uninfected control (not recorded which).

The V call is TRBV30, the J call TRBJ2-4; possible D gene TRBD1, 6 bases. The germline CDR1 and CDR2 sequences are GTSNPN and SVGIG (reference sequence). The length of the CDR3 is 14 residues. Between the trimmed V and J ends, which lost 4 bases and 1 base, there was a span of 11 bases. The CDR3 here is CAWTTGQAKNIQYF. The CDR3 coding sequence is TGTGCCTGGACTACCGGACAGGCCAAAAACATTCAGTACTTC.

This chain joins TRBV28 and TRBJ2-2; D call uncertain. Germline V gene sequence: CDR1 MDHEN, CDR2 SYDVKM. This CDR3 has 13 amino acids. V lost 2 bases and J 5 bases, leaving 6 bases between the germline ends. The CDR3 region has the DNA TGTGCCAGCAGTTTAGCACAGACCGGGGAGCTGTTTTTT. Translating gives CASSLAQTGELFF.

V gene TRBV4-1 combines with J gene TRBJ1-4, with D possibly being TRBD1 (5 bases). Trimming pared 1 base from V and 12 bases from J, leaving 9 bases between. The CDR3 spans 12 residues. From germline, CDR1 is MGHRA and CDR2 YSYEKL. CDR3 sequence: CASSQAGGELFF. The CDR3 DNA reads TGCGCCAGCAGCCAAGCGGGGGGGGAACTGTTTTTT.

This clonotype was seen more than once but under ten times. The gene calls are TRBV19 and TRBJ2-3; 14 bases agree with TRBD2. V shed 7 bases and J 3 bases; nucleotides not matched to a gene: 6. Per the germline V gene, CDR1 is LNHDA and CDR2 is SQIVND (reference sequence). The CDR3 is 16 residues long. The CDR3 loop reads CASMGTSGSGTDTQYF. Written as DNA, the CDR3 is TGTGCCAGTATGGGGACTAGCGGGAGTGGGACAGATACGCAGTATTTT. Full variable domain (rest looked up from reference TRBV19 and TRBJ2-3): DGGITQSPKYLFRKEGQNVTLSCEQNLNHDAMYWYRQDPGQGLRLIYYSQIVNDFQKGDIAEGYSVSREKKESFPLTVTSAQKNPTAFYLCASMGTSGSGTDTQYFGPGTRLTVL.

The chain is built from TRBV3-1 and TRBJ2-5; D gene unclear. This CDR3 comprises 14 residues. Germline V gene sequence: CDR1 LGHDT, CDR2 YNNKEL (reference sequence). Trimming left V 4 bases short and J 5 bases short, with 14 bases between. CDR3 residues: CASSPRVPVETQYF. CDR3 DNA sequence: TGTGCCAGCAGCCCCAGAGTCCCAGTGGAGACCCAGTACTTC.

The chain combines TRBV6-6 with TRBJ1-4, with D unclear. V lost 0 bases and J lost 2, with 7 bases in between. This CDR3 is built from 15 residues. The V gene's germline CDR1 is MNHNY and CDR2 SVGAGI (reference sequence). This chain's CDR3 is CASSYSTVTNEKLFF. As DNA, the CDR3 is TGTGCCAGCAGTTACTCTACCGTTACTAATGAAAAACTGTTTTTT.

This rearrangement joins TRBV2 to TRBJ2-1; 8 bases align to TRBD2. The germline CDR1 and CDR2 sequences are SNHLY and FYNNEI. The CDR3 runs 16 residues. The V gene end was trimmed by 6 bases and the J gene end by 3 bases; junction bases not matched to a gene: 10. DNA for the CDR3: TGTGCCAGCAGCGTCGAGCGGGAGAATCTCTACAATGAGCAGTTCTTC. Amino acids: CASSVERENLYNEQFF.

Only a few counts were recorded for this clonotype. This chain joins TRBV5-4 and TRBJ2-3; 11 bases agree with TRBD2. After removal of 4 bases from V and 6 bases from J, the junction contained 10 bases not matched to a gene. Germline V gene lookup returns CDR1 SGHNT and CDR2 YYREEE (reference sequence). The CDR3 sequence is 16 residues long. CDR3 amino acids: CASSARLAGPLDTQYF. The CDR3 DNA is TGTGCCAGCAGCGCTCGACTAGCGGGACCCCTTGATACGCAGTATTTT.

This clonotype was seen a handful of times. This chain connects TRBV29-1 to TRBJ1-2; D unresolved. The CDR3 is made up of 12 amino acids. Germline CDR1 and CDR2: SQVTM and ANQGSEA. V dropped 7 bases and J dropped 8 bases, with 17 bases sitting between them. As DNA, the CDR3 is TGCAGCGCTCAGACGGCCTCTCGAGGCTACACCTTC. This translates into CSAQTASRGYTF.

J is TRBJ2-1 and V is TRBV28, with 14 bases matching TRBD2. CDR3 length: 15 residues. Germline loops: CDR1 MDHEN, CDR2 SYDVKM. V was pared by 4 bases and J by 8 bases, with 4 bases of the junction left unmatched. The CDR3 spells CASSWGTSGSDEQFF. CDR3 coding DNA: TGTGCCAGCAGTTGGGGGACTAGCGGGAGTGATGAGCAGTTCTTC.

The chain couples TRBV2 to TRBJ2-2; perhaps TRBD2 as D (5 bases). CDR1 is SNHLY, CDR2 FYNNEI, per germline. V dropped 9 bases and J dropped 4 bases, with 12 bases sitting between them. The CDR3 length is 13 residues. CDR3 residues: CASVEAPTGELFF. The CDR3 DNA reads as TGTGCCAGTGTGGAGGCTCCCACCGGGGAGCTGTTTTTT.

This clonotype showed up just a few times. The V and J genes are TRBV27 and TRBJ2-1, with a weak D call TRBD2 (6 bases). The CDR3 extends over 14 amino acids. V was clipped by 6 bases and J by 0 bases, with 9 bases between them. Germline V gene lookup returns CDR1 MNHEY and CDR2 SMNVEV (reference sequence). The DNA for the CDR3 is TGTGCCAGCAGACTTAGCGGCTCCTACAATGAGCAGTTCTTC. As protein: CASRLSGSYNEQFF.

In this sample, this clonotype turned up a few times. The gene calls are TRBV28 and TRBJ2-7; D gene uncertain. The germline CDR1 and CDR2 sequences are MDHEN and SYDVKM. The CDR3 totals 12 residues. V gave up 6 bases and J gave up 7 bases, with 13 bases separating them. The CDR3 sequence is CASRNLPREQYF. The CDR3 bases are TGTGCCAGCAGGAACCTGCCTAGAGAGCAGTACTTC.

This clonotype was seen a few times. The chain recombines TRBV5-6 with TRBJ2-1; TRBD1 matches at 7 bases. CDR3 size: 17 residues. V trimming: 1 base; J trimming: 7 bases; junction bases outside the gene matches: 14. The germline V gene has CDR1 SGHDT and CDR2 YYEEEE. CDR3 loop: CASSLRRGRSGWNEQFF. The CDR3 bases are TGTGCCAGCAGCTTGAGAAGGGGGCGCTCCGGTTGGAATGAGCAGTTCTTC.

This clonotype turned up a few times. The rearrangement links TRBV28 to TRBJ2-5, with TRBD2 matching 11 bases. J gave up 6 bases and V 4 bases, and 13 bases lay outside the gene matches. Germline CDR1 and CDR2: MDHEN and SYDVKM. CDR3 length: 17 amino acids. The CDR3 loop reads CASSSRAGLAVQQTQYF. In DNA form, the CDR3 reads TGTGCCAGCAGTTCCAGGGCGGGACTAGCGGTCCAGCAGACCCAGTACTTC.

This clonotype has a handful of counts. This chain links TRBV20-1 with TRBJ1-4, with 7 bases matching TRBD1. Germline CDR1 DFQATT, CDR2 SNEGSKA (reference sequence). V lost 1 base, J lost 8 bases, and 10 bases stayed unmatched. There are 15 residues in the CDR3. CDR3 DNA sequence: TGCAGTGCTAGAGTCTCAGGGGGGACTCCCGAAAAACTGTTTTTT. This translates into CSARVSGGTPEKLFF.

This clonotype has just a few counts. This chain joins TRBV29-1 and TRBJ2-7; 9 nucleotides agree with TRBD2. The germline CDR1 and CDR2 sequences are SQVTM and ANQGSEA. The CDR3 is 15 amino acids. V shed 6 bases, J shed 2 bases, and the junction held 11 bases outside the gene matches. The CDR3 region is CSVLLTSGSPYEQYF. CDR3 nucleotide sequence: TGCAGCGTCCTATTGACTAGCGGCAGCCCCTACGAGCAGTACTTC.

The rearrangement uses TRBV5-4 and TRBJ2-1; the match to TRBD2 covers 11 bases. This CDR3 region has 16 residues. Germline V gene sequence: CDR1 SGHNT, CDR2 YYREEE (reference sequence). The V and J ends lost 2 bases and 1 base, in that order; junction bases with no gene match: 2. The CDR3 here is CASSFGTSGSYNEQFF. Here the CDR3 DNA reads TGTGCCAGCAGCTTTGGGACTAGCGGATCCTACAATGAGCAGTTCTTC.

Only a few counts were recorded for this clonotype. CDR3 region: CASSLGTSKNNEQFF. The CDR3 coding sequence is TGTGCCAGCAGCTTAGGAACATCAAAGAACAATGAGCAGTTCTTC. J is TRBJ2-1 and V is TRBV7-8; no firm D call. V was trimmed by 1 base and J by 5 bases, leaving 12 bases between them. Germline CDR1 reads SGHVS; CDR2 reads FQNEAQ. The CDR3 is made up of 15 amino acids.

This clonotype was counted between two and nine times. The genes are TRBV6-1 and TRBJ1-1; tentatively, D is TRBD1 (6 bases). V shed 1 base and J shed 3 bases, with 9 bases lying between them. Germline CDR1 and CDR2: MNHNS and SASEGT. CDR3 size: 14 residues. This chain's CDR3 is CASSEVGGDTEAFF. The CDR3 DNA reads TGTGCCAGCAGTGAAGTGGGGGGCGACACTGAAGCTTTCTTT.

This clonotype was seen more than once but under ten times. The rearrangement links TRBV20-1 to TRBJ2-7; 9 bases fit TRBD1. The CDR3 loop spans 13 amino acids. The V gene end was trimmed by 6 bases and the J gene end by 3 bases; junction bases not matched to a gene: 6. Germline CDR1 and CDR2: DFQATT and SNEGSKA (reference sequence). Written as DNA, the CDR3 is TGCAGTGCCACCGGGACAGGGAGCTACGAGCAGTACTTC. Its protein product is CSATGTGSYEQYF.

The CDR3 coding sequence is TGTGCCAGCAGTTTAGGGGACAGGCCCAAAAATGAGCAGTTCTTC. Translating gives CASSLGDRPKNEQFF. The V gene is TRBV28, the J gene TRBJ2-1, with TRBD1 matching 8 bases. V lost 2 bases to trimming and J lost 7 bases; unmatched junction nucleotides: 7. The CDR3 has 15 residues. Germline CDR1 reads MDHEN; CDR2 reads SYDVKM.